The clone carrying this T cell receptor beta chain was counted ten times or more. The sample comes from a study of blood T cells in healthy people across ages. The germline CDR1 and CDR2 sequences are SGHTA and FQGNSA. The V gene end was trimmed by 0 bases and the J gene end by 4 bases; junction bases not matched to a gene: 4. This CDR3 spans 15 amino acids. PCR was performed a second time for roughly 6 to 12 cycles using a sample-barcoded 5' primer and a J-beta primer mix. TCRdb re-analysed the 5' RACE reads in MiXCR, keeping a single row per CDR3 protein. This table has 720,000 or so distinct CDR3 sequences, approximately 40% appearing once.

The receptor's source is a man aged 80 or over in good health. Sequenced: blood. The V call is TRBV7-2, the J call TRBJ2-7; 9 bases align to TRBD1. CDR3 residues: CASSLAGQGPYEQYF. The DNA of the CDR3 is TGTGCCAGCAGCTTAGCGGGACAGGGTCCATACGAGCAGTACTTC. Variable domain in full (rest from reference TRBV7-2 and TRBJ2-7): GAGVSQSPSNKVTEKGKDVELRCDPISGHTALYWYRQSLGQGLEFLIYFQGNSAPDKSGLPSDRFSAERTGGSVSTLTIQRTQQEDSAVYLCASSLAGQGPYEQYFGPGTRLTVT.